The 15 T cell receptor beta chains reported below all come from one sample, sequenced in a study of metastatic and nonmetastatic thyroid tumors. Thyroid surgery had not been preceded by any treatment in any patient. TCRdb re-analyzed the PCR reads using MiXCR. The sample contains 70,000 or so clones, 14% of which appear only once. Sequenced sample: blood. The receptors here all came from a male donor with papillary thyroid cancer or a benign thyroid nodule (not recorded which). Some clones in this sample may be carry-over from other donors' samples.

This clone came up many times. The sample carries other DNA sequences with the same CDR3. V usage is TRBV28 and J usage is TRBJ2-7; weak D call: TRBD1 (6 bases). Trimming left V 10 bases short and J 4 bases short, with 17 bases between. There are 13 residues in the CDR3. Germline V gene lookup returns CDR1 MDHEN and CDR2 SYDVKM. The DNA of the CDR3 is TGTGCCATCTCTCCCCGGGACAAATACGAGCAGTACGTC. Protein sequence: CAISPRDKYEQYV.

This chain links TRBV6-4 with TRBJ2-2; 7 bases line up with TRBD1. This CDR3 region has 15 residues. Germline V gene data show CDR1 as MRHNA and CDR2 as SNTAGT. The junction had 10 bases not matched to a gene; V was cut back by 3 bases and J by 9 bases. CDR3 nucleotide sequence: TGTGCCAGCAGTGAGAAGGGGGCGAACACTTGGGAGCTGTTTTTT. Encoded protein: CASSEKGANTWELFF.

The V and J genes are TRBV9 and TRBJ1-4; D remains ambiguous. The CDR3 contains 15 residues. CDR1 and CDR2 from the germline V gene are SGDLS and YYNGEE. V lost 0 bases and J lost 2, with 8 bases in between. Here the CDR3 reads CASSVGGSTNEKLFF. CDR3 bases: TGTGCCAGCAGCGTAGGAGGGTCTACTAATGAAAAACTGTTTTTT.

This chain's CDR3 is CASSFPRTGLCPTDTQYF. The CDR3 DNA reads TGTGCCAGCAGCTTCCCCCGTACAGGTCTATGCCCCACAGATACGCAGTATTTT. This chain uses TRBV11-2 with TRBJ2-3; weak D call: TRBD1 (5 bases). This CDR3 comprises 18 residues. The V end lost 3 bases, the J end lost 2 bases, and 21 bases lay between the germline ends. Germline V gene data show CDR1 as SGHAT and CDR2 as FQNNGV.

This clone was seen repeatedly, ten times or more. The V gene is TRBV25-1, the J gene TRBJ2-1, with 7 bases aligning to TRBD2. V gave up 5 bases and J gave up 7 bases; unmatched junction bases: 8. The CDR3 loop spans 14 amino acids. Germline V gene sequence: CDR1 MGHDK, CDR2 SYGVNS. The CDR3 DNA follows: TGTGCCAGCAGTCGGGCGGGAGCTCGGAATGAGCAGTTCTTC. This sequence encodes CASSRAGARNEQFF.

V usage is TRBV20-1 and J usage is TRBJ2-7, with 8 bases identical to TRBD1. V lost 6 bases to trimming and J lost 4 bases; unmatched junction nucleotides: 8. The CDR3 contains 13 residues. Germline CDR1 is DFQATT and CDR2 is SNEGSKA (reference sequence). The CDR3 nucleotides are TGCAGTGCAACCGACAGGGGTCTTTACGAGCAGTACTTC. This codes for CSATDRGLYEQYF.

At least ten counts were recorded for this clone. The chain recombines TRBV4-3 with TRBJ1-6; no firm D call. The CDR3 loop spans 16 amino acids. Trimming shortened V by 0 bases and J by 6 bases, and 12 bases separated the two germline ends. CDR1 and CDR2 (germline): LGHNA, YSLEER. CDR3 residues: CASSQDPRTVNSPLHF. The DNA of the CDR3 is TGCGCCAGCAGCCAAGATCCTAGGACTGTTAATTCACCCCTCCACTTT.

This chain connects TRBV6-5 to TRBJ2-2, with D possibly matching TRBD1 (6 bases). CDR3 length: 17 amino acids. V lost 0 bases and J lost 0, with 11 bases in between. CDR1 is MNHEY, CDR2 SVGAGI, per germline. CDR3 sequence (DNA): TGTGCCAGCAGTTACTCGCTGAGGACAGCGAACACCGGGGAGCTGTTTTTT. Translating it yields CASSYSLRTANTGELFF.

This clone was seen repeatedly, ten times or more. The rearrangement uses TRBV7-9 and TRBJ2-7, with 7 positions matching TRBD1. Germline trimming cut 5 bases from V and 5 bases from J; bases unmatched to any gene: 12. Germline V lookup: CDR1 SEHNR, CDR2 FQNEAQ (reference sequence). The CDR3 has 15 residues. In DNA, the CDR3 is TGTGCCAGCAGCCCCCTGACAGGGCGTTATGACGAGCAGTACTTC. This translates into CASSPLTGRYDEQYF.

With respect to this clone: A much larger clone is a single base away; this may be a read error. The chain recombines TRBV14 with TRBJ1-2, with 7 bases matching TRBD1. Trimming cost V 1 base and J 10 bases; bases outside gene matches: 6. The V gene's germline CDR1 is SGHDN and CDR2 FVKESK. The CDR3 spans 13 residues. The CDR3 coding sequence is TGTGCCAGCAGCCAAGGAAGAGGGGGCGTCTACACCTTC. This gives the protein CASSQGRGGVYTF.

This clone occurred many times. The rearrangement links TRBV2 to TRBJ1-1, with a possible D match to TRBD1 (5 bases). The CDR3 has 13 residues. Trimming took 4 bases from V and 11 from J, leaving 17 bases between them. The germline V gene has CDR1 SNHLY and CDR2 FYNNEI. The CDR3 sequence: CASSVQAGRRAFF. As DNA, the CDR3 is TGTGCCAGCAGTGTACAAGCAGGGCGGAGGGCTTTCTTT.

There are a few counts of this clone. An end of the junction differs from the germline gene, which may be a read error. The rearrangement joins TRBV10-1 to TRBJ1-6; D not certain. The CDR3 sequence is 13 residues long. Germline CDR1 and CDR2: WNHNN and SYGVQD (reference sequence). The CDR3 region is CVHPGVGNSPLHF. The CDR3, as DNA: TGCGTTCACCCCGGGGTGGGCAATTCGCCCCTACACTTT.

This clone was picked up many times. This CDR3 reads CSARDSGVKGANSYNEQFF. The CDR3 DNA reads TGCAGTGCTAGAGATTCCGGAGTAAAGGGGGCTAACTCCTACAATGAGCAGTTCTTC. The J gene is TRBJ2-1, the V gene TRBV20-1; the match to TRBD1 covers 7 bases. The CDR3 extends over 19 amino acids. Germline CDR1 reads DFQATT; CDR2 reads SNEGSKA (reference sequence). V lost 0 bases to trimming and J lost 0 bases; unmatched junction nucleotides: 14.

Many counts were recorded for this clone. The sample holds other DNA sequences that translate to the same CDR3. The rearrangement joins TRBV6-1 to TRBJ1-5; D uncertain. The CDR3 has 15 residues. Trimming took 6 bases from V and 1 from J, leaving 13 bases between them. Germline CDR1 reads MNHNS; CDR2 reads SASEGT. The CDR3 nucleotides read TGTGCCAGCAGGAGCTCAGGATACAGCAATCAGCCCCAGCATTTT. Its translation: CASRSSGYSNQPQHF.

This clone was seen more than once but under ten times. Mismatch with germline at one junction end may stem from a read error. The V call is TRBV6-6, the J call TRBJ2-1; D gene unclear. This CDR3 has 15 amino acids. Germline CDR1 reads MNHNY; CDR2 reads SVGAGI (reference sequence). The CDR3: CASIYSVSPYNEQFF. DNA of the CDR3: TGTGCCAGCATTTACTCCGTGAGTCCTTACAATGAGCAGTTCTTC.